This T cell receptor beta chain was observed in a study of CD8+CD57+ T cells in acquired aplastic anemia (dated by TCRdb to between 2018 and 2020). For context, the study as a whole: Extracted DNA from sorted CD4+ and CD8+ cells averaged 3.2 ug, ranging from about 0.18 to 27.4 ug. Mean read counts for healthy donor samples were 9 million to 10.8 million for CD4+ cells and 11.0 million for CD8+ cells. Findings and caveats that apply to the study as a whole: CD8+ Simpson's diversity did not differ significantly between patients and healthy controls (P=0.060). Although roughly 29 CD8+ CDR3 sequences were shared by patients and controls, these sequences appeared highly expressed in patients and within the immunodominant clones of patients.

In this study, sorted CD4+ and CD8+ T cells from the blood of healthy subjects and of severe aplastic anemia patients had their TCR repertoires deep-sequenced. Ficoll-Paque density gradient centrifugation was used to isolate peripheral blood mononuclear cells. Before DNA extraction, CD4+ and CD8+ T cells were sorted by FACS or by magnetic beads. Profiling of TCR beta VDJ combinations and CDR3 sequences used genomic DNA as the template. An Illumina HiSeq 2000 was used for TCR repertoire sequencing. Under the source paper's analysis protocol: Repertoire assessment relied on Simpson's diversity index, CDR3 size and DJ length profiles, and TRBV/TRBJ rearrangement plots. Whichever DNA sequence was most abundant in the deep sequencing data was defined as the immunodominant clone. CDR3 amino acid sequences were checked for sharing across subjects and were also compared against the VDJdb database and published repertoires. The raw public reads went through TCRdb reprocessing: fastp at Q25, MiXCR clone calling, in-frame beta chains kept. When rows share a CDR3 protein, they turn into one entry using the most common DNA and genes. TCRdb, not the original authors, processed these V and J calls. This sample holds some 140,000 distinct CDR3 sequences; 41% were observed only once. Over 6.5% of the sample is in the top ten clones.

This clonotype has just a few counts. This receptor's antigen is unknown. No base quality values were provided; no much bigger clone lies one nucleotide off. The trim is 8 bases for V and 3 bases for J, with a gap of 20 bases between the germline ends. CDR1 and CDR2, looked up from the germline V gene, are SGHNT and YENEEA. The CDR3 sequence holds 15 residues, the cysteine and phenylalanine included. Only CDR3 DNA remains: 45 bases, in frame from the first base. In this chain, TRBV11-3 is recombined with TRBJ2-7; tentative D gene TRBD1, with 6 bases matching. Material for sequencing was sorted CD4+, CD8+, or CD8+CD57+ T cells (not recorded which) from PBMCs. This TCR was recovered from a human donor in good health, serving as a control. The DNA sequence reads TGTGCCAGCTCACCAGGGGCCCACCCAGACTACGAGCAGTACTTC. This yields the protein CASSPGAHPDYEQYF.